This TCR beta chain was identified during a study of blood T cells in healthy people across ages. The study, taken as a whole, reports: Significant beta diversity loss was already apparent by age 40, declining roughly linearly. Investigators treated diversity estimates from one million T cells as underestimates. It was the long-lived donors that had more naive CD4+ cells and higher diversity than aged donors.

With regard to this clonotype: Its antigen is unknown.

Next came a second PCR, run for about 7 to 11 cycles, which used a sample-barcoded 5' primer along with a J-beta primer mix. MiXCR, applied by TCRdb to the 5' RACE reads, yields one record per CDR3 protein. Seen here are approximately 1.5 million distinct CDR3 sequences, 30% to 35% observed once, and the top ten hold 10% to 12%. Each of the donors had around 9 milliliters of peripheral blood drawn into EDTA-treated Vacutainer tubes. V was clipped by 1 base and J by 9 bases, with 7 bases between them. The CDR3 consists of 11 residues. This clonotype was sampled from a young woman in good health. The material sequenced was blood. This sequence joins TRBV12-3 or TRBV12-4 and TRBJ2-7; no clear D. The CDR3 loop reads CASSLGVVQYF. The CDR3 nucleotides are TGTGCCAGCAGTTTAGGGGTAGTGCAGTACTTC.